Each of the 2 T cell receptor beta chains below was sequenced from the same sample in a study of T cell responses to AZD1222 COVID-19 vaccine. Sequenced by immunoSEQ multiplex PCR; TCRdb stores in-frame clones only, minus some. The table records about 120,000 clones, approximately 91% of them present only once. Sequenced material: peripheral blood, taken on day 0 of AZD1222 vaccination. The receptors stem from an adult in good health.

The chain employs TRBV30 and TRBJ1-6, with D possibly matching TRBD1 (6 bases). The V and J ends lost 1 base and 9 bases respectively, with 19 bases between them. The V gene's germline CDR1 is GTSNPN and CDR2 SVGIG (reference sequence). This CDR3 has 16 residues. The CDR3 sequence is CAWSAIGDIRTSPLHF. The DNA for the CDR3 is TGTGCCTGGAGTGCGATAGGGGACATTAGGACTTCACCCCTCCACTTT.

Here the CDR3 reads CASSFGGENEQFF. CDR3 nucleotide sequence: TGTGCCAGCAGTTTCGGCGGGGAAAATGAGCAGTTCTTC. The chain combines TRBV28 with TRBJ2-1; possibly TRBD2 for D (6 bases). CDR1 and CDR2 from the germline V gene are MDHEN and SYDVKM. Trimming removed 3 bases from V and 7 bases from J, with 10 bases in between. This CDR3 has 13 residues.